The rows below give T cell receptor beta chains drawn from one sample of a study of beta chain features in type 1 diabetes. Measured with immunoSEQ multiplex PCR; TCRdb has only the in-frame clones, and not every one. The data hold hundreds of thousands of clones, with 8% observed a single time. The sequenced sample was central memory CD4+ T cells from blood. Receptors were obtained from a woman younger than 30 in good health. The CDR3 runs from the conserved cysteine through the conserved F or W. A D gene is named only where the DNA matches it firmly. Clone size, where shown, is once, few, many, or a class for clones that have expanded.

j_gene: TRBJ2-6
v_gene: TRBV6-1
abundance: few
d_gene: .
CDR3aa: CAISGDRFRSGANVLTF
CDR3nt: TGTGCCATCAGTGGTGACAGGTTTCGCTCTGGGGCCAACGTCCTGACTTTC

j_gene: TRBJ2-7
v_gene: TRBV6-5
abundance: .
d_gene: TRBD2
CDR3aa: CASSLSSGMIYEQYF
CDR3nt: TGTGCCAGCAGCCTATCTAGCGGGATGATCTACGAGCAGTACTTC

j_gene: TRBJ2-1
v_gene: TRBV27
abundance: .
d_gene: .
CDR3aa: CASSLLPYNEQFF
CDR3nt: TGTGCCAGCAGCTTGCTGCCCTACAATGAGCAGTTCTTC

j_gene: TRBJ2-2
v_gene: TRBV4-3
abundance: .
d_gene: .
CDR3aa: CASSRRMVGHTGELFF
CDR3nt: TGCGCCAGCAGCCGCCGCATGGTTGGGCACACCGGGGAGCTGTTTTTT

j_gene: TRBJ2-3
v_gene: TRBV5-1
abundance: .
d_gene: TRBD2
CDR3aa: CASSLGPIAGVADTQYF
CDR3nt: TGCGCCAGCAGCTTGGGGCCTATAGCGGGAGTGGCAGATACGCAGTATTTT

j_gene: TRBJ2-3
v_gene: TRBV29-1
abundance: few
d_gene: .
CDR3aa: CSVRAEVDTQYF
CDR3nt: TGCAGCGTTAGGGCGGAGGTAGATACGCAGTATTTT

j_gene: TRBJ2-3
v_gene: TRBV19
abundance: few
d_gene: .
CDR3aa: CASSSLLGTDTQYF
CDR3nt: TGTGCCAGTAGTTCTCTCTTGGGAACAGATACGCAGTATTTT

j_gene: TRBJ1-5
v_gene: TRBV19
abundance: .
d_gene: .
CDR3aa: CASSMDGLGQPQHF
CDR3nt: TGTGCCAGTAGTATGGACGGCCTGGGGCAGCCCCAGCATTTT

j_gene: TRBJ2-4
v_gene: TRBV4-2
abundance: many
d_gene: TRBD1
CDR3aa: CASSQDDRDIQYF
CDR3nt: TGTGCCAGCAGCCAAGATGACAGGGACATTCAGTACTTC

j_gene: TRBJ2-5
v_gene: TRBV7-2
abundance: many
d_gene: .
CDR3aa: CASSQWGETQYF
CDR3nt: TGTGCCAGCAGCCAATGGGGCGAGACCCAGTACTTC

j_gene: TRBJ2-5
v_gene: TRBV29-1
abundance: few
d_gene: TRBD2
CDR3aa: CSLAGGQETQYF
CDR3nt: TGCAGCCTAGCGGGAGGCCAAGAGACCCAGTACTTC

j_gene: TRBJ2-5
v_gene: TRBV28
abundance: .
d_gene: .
CDR3aa: CASSPVGNQETQYF
CDR3nt: TGTGCCAGCAGCCCAGTGGGGAACCAAGAGACCCAGTACTTC

j_gene: TRBJ2-7
v_gene: TRBV7-2
abundance: .
d_gene: .
CDR3aa: CASSGEVSGRSYEQYF
CDR3nt: TGTGCCAGCAGCGGAGAAGTGTCAGGCCGCTCCTACGAGCAGTACTTC

j_gene: TRBJ2-2
v_gene: TRBV7-9
abundance: .
d_gene: .
CDR3aa: CASSLGALFRRELFF
CDR3nt: TGTGCCAGCAGCTTAGGAGCCCTTTTTCGACGGGAGCTGTTTTTT

j_gene: TRBJ2-5
v_gene: TRBV7-2
abundance: few
d_gene: .
CDR3aa: CASSLQGRETQYF
CDR3nt: TGTGCCAGCAGCTTACAGGGGCGAGAGACCCAGTACTTC

j_gene: TRBJ2-3
v_gene: TRBV6-5
abundance: few
d_gene: .
CDR3aa: CASSSGLRDTQYF
CDR3nt: TGTGCCAGCAGTTCCGGCCTCAGGGATACGCAGTATTTT

j_gene: TRBJ2-7
v_gene: TRBV7-9
abundance: .
d_gene: .
CDR3aa: CASSLTGYEQYF
CDR3nt: TGTGCCAGCAGCCTGACAGGATACGAGCAGTACTTC

j_gene: TRBJ2-3
v_gene: TRBV9
abundance: many
d_gene: TRBD2
CDR3aa: CASSVSREVEDTQYF
CDR3nt: TGTGCCAGCAGCGTCAGCCGGGAGGTTGAAGATACGCAGTATTTT

j_gene: TRBJ2-4
v_gene: TRBV6-5
abundance: .
d_gene: .
CDR3aa: CASSIQAHKNIQYF
CDR3nt: TGTGCCAGCAGTATACAGGCCCACAAAAACATTCAGTACTTC

j_gene: TRBJ2-1
v_gene: TRBV7-2
abundance: many
d_gene: TRBD2
CDR3aa: CASSEPGLAGARTYNEQFF
CDR3nt: TGTGCCAGCAGCGAACCGGGACTAGCGGGAGCTCGGACCTACAATGAGCAGTTCTTC

j_gene: TRBJ1-5
v_gene: TRBV5-4
abundance: .
d_gene: .
CDR3aa: CASSLDGNGQPQHF
CDR3nt: TGTGCCAGCAGCCTCGACGGCAATGGCCAGCCCCAGCATTTT

j_gene: TRBJ1-4
v_gene: TRBV4-3
abundance: many
d_gene: .
CDR3aa: CASSQGRGDGEKLFF
CDR3nt: TGCGCCAGCAGCCAAGGACGGGGGGATGGTGAAAAACTGTTTTTT

j_gene: TRBJ2-3
v_gene: TRBV7-3
abundance: .
d_gene: .
CDR3aa: CASSLRQSTDTQYF
CDR3nt: TGTGCCAGCAGCTTGAGACAGAGCACAGATACGCAGTATTTT